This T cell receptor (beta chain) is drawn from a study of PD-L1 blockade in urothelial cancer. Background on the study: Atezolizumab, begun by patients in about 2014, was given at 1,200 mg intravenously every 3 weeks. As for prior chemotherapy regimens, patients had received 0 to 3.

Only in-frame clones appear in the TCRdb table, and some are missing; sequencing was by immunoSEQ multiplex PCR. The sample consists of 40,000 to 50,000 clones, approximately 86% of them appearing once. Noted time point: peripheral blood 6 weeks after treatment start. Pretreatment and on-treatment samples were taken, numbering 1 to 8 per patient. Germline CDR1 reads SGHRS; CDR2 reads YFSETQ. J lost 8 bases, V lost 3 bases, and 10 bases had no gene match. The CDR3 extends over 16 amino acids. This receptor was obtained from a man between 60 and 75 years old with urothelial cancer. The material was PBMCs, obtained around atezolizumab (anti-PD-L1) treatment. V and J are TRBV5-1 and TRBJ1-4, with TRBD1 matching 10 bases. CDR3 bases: TGCGCCAGCAGCTCAAACCGGGACAGGGGTGTAGAAAAACTGTTTTTT. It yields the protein CASSSNRDRGVEKLFF.